The 18 T cell receptor beta chains presented below share a single source sample, sequenced in a study of blood T cell repertoires in COVID-19. Produced via immunoSEQ multiplex PCR; TCRdb's table is partial and in-frame only. This sample has 240,000 or so clones, with about 90% found just once. The sample consisted of PBMCs or T cells enriched from blood (not recorded which). These receptor sequences come from a woman aged 40 to 55 with acute COVID-19.

The V gene is TRBV3-1 (or the pseudogene TRBV3-2), the J gene TRBJ1-2; 7 nucleotides align to TRBD1. CDR3 length equals 14 residues. V lost 5 bases to trimming and J lost 5 bases; unmatched junction nucleotides: 8. Germline assignment: CDR1 LGHDT and CDR2 YNNKEL (reference sequence). The CDR3 DNA follows: TGTGCCAGCAGCGCACCCGGGACAGAGTATGGCTACACCTTC. Translation: CASSAPGTEYGYTF.

The chain joins TRBV7-3 to TRBJ2-6; no reliable D call. Deletions cut 3 bases from V and 0 bases from J, with 12 bases between. CDR1 and CDR2 (germline): SGHTA, FQGTGA. CDR3 length: 17 amino acids. The CDR3 region is CASSFGIPFSGANVLTF. CDR3 sequence (DNA): TGTGCCAGCAGCTTTGGCATCCCTTTCTCTGGGGCCAACGTCCTGACTTTC.

The rearrangement uses TRBV3-1 (or the pseudogene TRBV3-2) and TRBJ2-5; 13 nucleotides align to TRBD2. The CDR3 sequence is 16 residues long. Germline-derived CDR1 and CDR2 are LGHDT and YNNKEL (reference sequence). V gave up 1 base and J gave up 6 bases; unmatched junction bases: 5. CDR3 sequence: CASSQGGTSGTQTQYF. The CDR3 nucleotides are TGTGCCAGCAGCCAAGGTGGGACTAGCGGGACTCAGACCCAGTACTTC.

J is TRBJ2-1 and V is TRBV3-1 (or the pseudogene TRBV3-2); D is ambiguous. Per the germline V gene, CDR1 is LGHDT and CDR2 is YNNKEL (reference sequence). V was cut by 1 base and J by 8 bases, with 12 bases left in between. This CDR3 spans 14 amino acids. For the CDR3, the DNA is TGTGCCAGCAGCCAAGGTAGTGTGTTCTATGAGCAGTTCTTC. This translates into CASSQGSVFYEQFF.

J is TRBJ1-6 and V is TRBV7-9; D remains ambiguous. From germline, CDR1 is SEHNR and CDR2 FQNEAQ (reference sequence). The CDR3 covers 14 residues. The ends were cut back, 5 bases at V and 4 bases at J, with 9 bases in the middle. The CDR3 DNA reads TGTGCCAGCAGCCGAGGGAGATATAATTCACCCCTCCACTTT. Its protein product is CASSRGRYNSPLHF.

The chain uses TRBV9 and TRBJ2-7, with 12 nucleotides matching TRBD2. This CDR3 has 16 amino acids. Germline V lookup: CDR1 SGDLS, CDR2 YYNGEE. Unmatched junction bases numbered 3, after V lost 0 bases and J lost 2 bases. The CDR3, as DNA: TGTGCCAGCAGCGTAGGACTAGCGGGAGTTCCCTACGAGCAGTACTTC. Encoded protein: CASSVGLAGVPYEQYF.

CDR3 nucleotides: TGTGCCAGGACCAAGGAGCAGCCCCAGCATTTT. This translates into CARTKEQPQHF. The chain links TRBV21-1 to TRBJ1-5. TRBV21-1 is shown as a pseudogene. This CDR3 comprises 11 residues.

The J gene is TRBJ1-5, the V gene TRBV19, with 8 bases matching TRBD1. Germline CDR1 and CDR2: LNHDA and SQIVND (reference sequence). This CDR3 region has 15 residues. V lost 3 bases to trimming and J lost 3 bases; unmatched junction nucleotides: 4. For the CDR3, the DNA is TGTGCCAGTAGTATCGGGGACAGGTACAATCAGCCCCAGCATTTT. The encoded protein is CASSIGDRYNQPQHF.

The chain is built from TRBV7-9 and TRBJ2-3; 9 bases fit TRBD1. Germline V CDR1 and CDR2: SEHNR, FQNEAQ (reference sequence). The CDR3 loop spans 14 amino acids. The trim removed 5 bases at V and 2 bases at J, leaving 2 bases unmatched. The CDR3 loop is CASSVQGATDTQYF. CDR3 DNA sequence: TGTGCCAGCAGCGTACAGGGGGCCACAGATACGCAGTATTTT.

The genes are TRBV3-1 (or the pseudogene TRBV3-2) and TRBJ2-7; weak D call: TRBD2 (5 bases). V lost 1 base and J 6 bases, leaving 10 bases between the germline ends. Germline-derived CDR1 and CDR2 are LGHDT and YNNKEL (reference sequence). There are 13 residues in the CDR3. Here the CDR3 DNA reads TGTGCCAGCAGCCAAGTCTTAGGAGGCGAGCAGTACTTC. This translates into CASSQVLGGEQYF.

This clone appeared once. The chain recombines TRBV5-1 with TRBJ2-7, with D possibly being TRBD2 (6 bases). V was clipped by 3 bases and J by 2 bases, with 12 bases between them. The CDR3 sequence is 14 residues long. The germline V gene has CDR1 SGHRS and CDR2 YFSETQ. CDR3 DNA sequence: TGCGCCAGCAGCTCCGGGACTGCCCCCTACGAGCAGTACTTC. This codes for CASSSGTAPYEQYF.

This sequence joins TRBV6-6 and TRBJ2-1, with D tentatively TRBD1 (5 bases). Looked up from germline, CDR1 is MNHNY and CDR2 is SVGAGI (reference sequence). Trimming cost V 0 bases and J 9 bases, with 9 bases left between them. The CDR3 has 13 amino acids. CDR3 amino acids: CASSYSQGTEQFF. CDR3 DNA sequence: TGTGCCAGCAGTTACTCTCAGGGAACTGAGCAGTTCTTC.

There are many counts of this clone. The J gene is TRBJ2-7, the V gene TRBV15; 10 bases fit TRBD2. V shed 2 bases, J shed 3 bases, and the junction held 10 bases outside the gene matches. CDR3 length: 17 amino acids. Per germline, CDR1 LNHNV and CDR2 YYDKDF (reference sequence). CDR3 DNA: TGTGCCACCAGCAGAAACCTTGTTACTAGCGGGAACTACGAGCAGTACTTC. Its protein is CATSRNLVTSGNYEQYF.

The V and J genes are TRBV21-1 and TRBJ2-2; the table calls TRBD2, which could not be checked here. TRBV21-1 is a recognized pseudogene. This CDR3 spans 21 amino acids. CDR3 loop: CASSPRITLTSGRVGTGELFF. The CDR3 DNA reads as TGTGCCAGCAGCCCGCGTATTACTCTTACTAGCGGGAGGGTTGGCACCGGGGAGCTGTTTTTT.

This clone was detected a few times. The V call is TRBV7-8, the J call TRBJ1-4; TRBD1 agrees at 7 bases. Germline trimming cut 1 base from V and 5 bases from J; bases unmatched to any gene: 7. The CDR3 sequence is 16 residues long. Germline lookup yields CDR1 SGHVS and CDR2 FQNEAQ. The CDR3 here is CASSLGILGQNEKLFF. CDR3 bases: TGTGCCAGCAGCTTAGGGATACTGGGACAGAATGAAAAACTGTTTTTT.

The chain links TRBV5-1 to TRBJ2-5; possibly TRBD1 for D (6 bases). The CDR3 consists of 15 residues. Per the germline V gene, CDR1 is SGHRS and CDR2 is YFSETQ. V was clipped by 2 bases and J by 1 base, with 12 bases between them. Written as DNA, the CDR3 is TGCGCCAGCAGCTTCACAGGGCCCCCCCAAGAGACCCAGTACTTC. Residues: CASSFTGPPQETQYF.

The DNA of the CDR3 is TGTGCCAGCAGGCCGGGAGGGAGCTCCTACGAGCAGTACTTC. As protein: CASRPGGSSYEQYF. This sequence joins TRBV2 and TRBJ2-7; 8 nucleotides align to TRBD2. The V gene end was trimmed by 6 bases and the J gene end by 0 bases; junction bases not matched to a gene: 4. CDR1 is SNHLY, CDR2 FYNNEI, per germline. The CDR3 loop spans 14 amino acids.

The chain is built from TRBV30 and TRBJ1-3; 9 nucleotides align to TRBD1. The V gene's germline CDR1 is GTSNPN and CDR2 SVGIG (reference sequence). This CDR3 has 14 residues. With 3 bases clipped from V and 3 bases from J, the junction kept 3 bases outside the gene matches. The CDR3: CAWRDRGLGNTIYF. CDR3 DNA: TGTGCCTGGAGGGACAGGGGCCTTGGAAACACCATATATTTT.